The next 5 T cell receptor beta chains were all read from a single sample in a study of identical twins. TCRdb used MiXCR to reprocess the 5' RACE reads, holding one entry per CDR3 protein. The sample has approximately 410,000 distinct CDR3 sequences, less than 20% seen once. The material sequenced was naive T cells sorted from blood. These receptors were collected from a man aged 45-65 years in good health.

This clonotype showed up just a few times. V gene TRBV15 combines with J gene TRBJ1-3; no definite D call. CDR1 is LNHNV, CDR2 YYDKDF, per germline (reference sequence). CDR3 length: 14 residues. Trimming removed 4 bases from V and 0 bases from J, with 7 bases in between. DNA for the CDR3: TGTGCCACCAGCAAAGGTAGCTCTGGAAACACCATATATTTT. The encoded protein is CATSKGSSGNTIYF.

In nucleotides, the CDR3 is TGTGCCAGCAGTTCCACTCCCCCTGGGGCCAACGTCCTGACTTTC. Translated, it gives CASSSTPPGANVLTF. The V gene is TRBV6-2 or TRBV6-3, the J gene TRBJ2-6; D is ambiguous. CDR1 and CDR2 from the germline V gene are MNHEY and SVGEGT. The CDR3 extends over 15 amino acids. Trimming shortened V by 4 bases and J by 2 bases, and 9 bases separated the two germline ends.

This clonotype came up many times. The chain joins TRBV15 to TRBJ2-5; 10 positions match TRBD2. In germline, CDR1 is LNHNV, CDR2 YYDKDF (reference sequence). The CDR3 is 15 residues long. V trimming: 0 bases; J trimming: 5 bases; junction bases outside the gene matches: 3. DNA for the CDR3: TGTGCCACCAGCAGAGATCTAGCGGGAGACGAGACCCAGTACTTC. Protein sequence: CATSRDLAGDETQYF.

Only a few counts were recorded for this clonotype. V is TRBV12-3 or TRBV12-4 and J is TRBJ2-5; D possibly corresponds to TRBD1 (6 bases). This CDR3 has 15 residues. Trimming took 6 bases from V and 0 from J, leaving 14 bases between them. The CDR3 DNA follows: TGTGCCAGCAGAAGAGGGACAAACTACCAAGAGACCCAGTACTTC. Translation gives CASRRGTNYQETQYF.

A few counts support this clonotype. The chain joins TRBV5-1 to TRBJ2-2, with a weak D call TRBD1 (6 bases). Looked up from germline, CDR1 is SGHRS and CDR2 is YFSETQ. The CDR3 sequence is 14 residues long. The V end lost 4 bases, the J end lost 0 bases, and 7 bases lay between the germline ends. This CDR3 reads CASSRQANTGELFF. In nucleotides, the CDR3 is TGCGCCAGCAGCCGACAGGCGAACACCGGGGAGCTGTTTTTT.